One and the same sample provided the 21 T cell receptor beta chains below, sequenced in a study of blood T cell repertoires in COVID-19. Profiled with immunoSEQ multiplex PCR; TCRdb holds only in-frame clones, not every one. This table holds fewer than 200,000 clones, 70% to 90% found once. Sequenced sample: peripheral blood. These TCRs come from a man in his fifties or sixties who had recovered from COVID-19.

In its sample, this clone was seen once. The V gene is TRBV3-1 (or the pseudogene TRBV3-2), the J gene TRBJ2-5, with a possible D match to TRBD1 (6 bases). Trimming shortened V by 5 bases and J by 2 bases, and 12 bases separated the two germline ends. Germline loops: CDR1 LGHDT, CDR2 YNNKEL (reference sequence). This CDR3 has 14 amino acids. CDR3 in DNA: TGTGCCAGCAGCTCCCGGACAGCACAAGAGACCCAGTACTTC. It is translated as CASSSRTAQETQYF.

The gene calls are TRBV30 and TRBJ2-3; D is possibly TRBD2 (5 bases). CDR3 length: 14 residues. Germline V gene sequence: CDR1 GTSNPN, CDR2 SVGIG (reference sequence). Trimming pared 2 bases from V and 2 bases from J, leaving 11 bases between. The CDR3 sequence: CAWSKSGYTDTQYF. For the CDR3, the DNA is TGTGCCTGGAGTAAAAGCGGATACACAGATACGCAGTATTTT.

The rearrangement links TRBV6-5 to TRBJ2-7; 12 positions agree with TRBD1. CDR1 MNHEY and CDR2 SVGAGI come from the germline V gene. After removal of 4 bases from V and 3 bases from J, the junction contained 7 bases not matched to a gene. The CDR3 sequence is 16 residues long. CDR3 in DNA: TGTGCCAGCAGTTCCTTGGGACAGGGGGCGGACTACGAGCAGTACTTC. Translation: CASSSLGQGADYEQYF.

DNA of the CDR3: TGTGCCAGTACTCAAGACAGCCCGACCACTGAAGCTTTCTTT. Its translation is CASTQDSPTTEAFF. V gene TRBV19 combines with J gene TRBJ1-1; weak D call: TRBD1 (5 bases). V lost 7 bases and J lost 4, with 16 bases in between. The CDR3 is 14 residues long. Germline assignment: CDR1 LNHDA and CDR2 SQIVND (reference sequence).

The chain joins TRBV3-1 (or the pseudogene TRBV3-2) to TRBJ2-2; D is possibly TRBD1 (6 bases). Trimming removed 8 bases from V and 3 bases from J, with 13 bases in between. The CDR3 extends over 14 amino acids. CDR1 LGHDT and CDR2 YNNKEL come from the germline V gene (reference sequence). This chain's CDR3 is CASEARGYTGELFF. CDR3 nucleotides: TGTGCCAGCGAGGCCAGGGGATACACCGGGGAGCTGTTTTTT.

The chain recombines TRBV28 with TRBJ1-2; 9 bases line up with TRBD1. Germline-derived CDR1 and CDR2 are MDHEN and SYDVKM. Losses at the gene ends were 5 bases for V and 10 bases for J; bases not matched to a gene: 11. The CDR3 covers 14 residues. DNA of the CDR3: TGTGCCAGCAGTCCTCCGGGACAGGGTGGTTTCTACACCTTC. Residues: CASSPPGQGGFYTF.

The chain recombines TRBV2 with TRBJ2-7; 7 bases fit TRBD1. Germline CDR1 reads SNHLY; CDR2 reads FYNNEI. Unmatched junction bases numbered 4, after V lost 5 bases and J lost 0 bases. This CDR3 comprises 14 residues. CDR3 nucleotide sequence: TGTGCCAGCAGTTTACAGGGGACCTCCTACGAGCAGTACTTC. Encoded protein: CASSLQGTSYEQYF.

The V and J genes are TRBV30 and TRBJ2-5; TRBD2 is a possible D gene (7 bases). Deletions cut 8 bases from V and 3 bases from J, with 16 bases between. The CDR3 loop spans 13 amino acids. Germline V gene lookup returns CDR1 GTSNPN and CDR2 SVGIG (reference sequence). The CDR3 loop is CALGGGRKETQYF. The DNA for the CDR3 is TGTGCCCTGGGAGGGGGGCGCAAAGAGACCCAGTACTTC.

CDR3 DNA: TGTGCCAGCAGCGGTGGGCCCTCCGGGGGAGATACGCAGTATTTT. Residues: CASSGGPSGGDTQYF. This chain joins TRBV5-5 and TRBJ2-3, with D maybe TRBD2 (6 bases). Trimming cost V 4 bases and J 5 bases, with 17 bases left between them. This CDR3 spans 15 amino acids. Germline assignment: CDR1 SGHKS and CDR2 YYEKEE (reference sequence).

The CDR3 coding sequence is TGTGCCAGCAGCCTAACACAGGGTGTGAACACCGGGGAGCTGTTTTTT. It is translated as CASSLTQGVNTGELFF. The chain combines TRBV7-9 with TRBJ2-2; D is possibly TRBD1 (6 bases). The V end lost 5 bases, the J end lost 1 base, and 14 bases lay between the germline ends. Germline loops: CDR1 SEHNR, CDR2 FQNEAQ (reference sequence). This CDR3 is 16 amino acids long.

The chain recombines TRBV28 with TRBJ2-2; 7 bases line up with TRBD1. Germline-derived CDR1 and CDR2 are MDHEN and SYDVKM. This CDR3 contains 14 residues. V gave up 2 bases and J gave up 7 bases; unmatched junction bases: 4. CDR3: CASSLGGTVGELFF. DNA of the CDR3: TGTGCCAGCAGTTTAGGTGGGACAGTCGGGGAGCTGTTTTTT. Using reference TRBV28 and TRBJ2-2 for the parts outside the CDR3, the full variable domain is DVKVTQSSRYLVKRTGEKVFLECVQDMDHENMFWYRQDPGLGLRLIYFSYDVKMKEKGDIPEGYSVSREKKERFSLILESASTNQTSMYLCASSLGGTVGELFFGEGSRLTVL.

The rearrangement links TRBV4-2 to TRBJ1-3, with D tentatively TRBD1 (5 bases). V shed 0 bases and J shed 0 bases, with 9 bases lying between them. The CDR3 covers 16 residues. Germline CDR1 is LGHNA and CDR2 is YNFKEQ. The CDR3 protein is CASSQDDRPSGNTIYF. DNA for the CDR3: TGTGCCAGCAGCCAAGATGACAGACCCTCTGGAAACACCATATATTTT.

This clone was detected once. The CDR3 coding sequence is TGTGCCAGCAGCTTAAATCCGGGAGGGAATTCACCCCTCCACTTT. Translated, it gives CASSLNPGGNSPLHF. The chain couples TRBV7-3 to TRBJ1-6; D not certain. V gave up 1 base and J gave up 7 bases, with 11 bases separating them. This CDR3 spans 15 amino acids. Germline CDR1 reads SGHTA; CDR2 reads FQGTGA.

The chain joins TRBV6-5 to TRBJ2-3, with a weak D call TRBD2 (5 bases). This CDR3 has 12 amino acids. Germline CDR1 and CDR2: MNHEY and SVGAGI. V was trimmed by 5 bases and J by 5 bases, leaving 8 bases between them. CDR3 amino acids: CASSPAGDTQYF. The DNA for the CDR3 is TGTGCCAGCAGTCCCGCGGGAGATACGCAGTATTTT.

CDR3 sequence: CASSPAVVDGYTF. The CDR3 DNA reads as TGTGCCAGCAGCCCCGCCGTGGTAGATGGCTACACCTTC. The genes are TRBV5-5 and TRBJ1-2; D unresolved. The CDR3 contains 13 residues. The V gene lost 4 bases and the J gene lost 6 bases, with 13 bases spanning the gap. CDR1 and CDR2 from the germline V gene are SGHKS and YYEKEE (reference sequence).

This rearrangement joins TRBV29-1 to TRBJ2-3; D is uncertain. Per germline, CDR1 SQVTM and CDR2 ANQGSEA. The CDR3 is 13 amino acids. With 6 bases removed from V and 0 bases from J, the gap between germline ends came to 10 bases. This chain's CDR3 is CSVDFTSTDTQYF. Written as DNA, the CDR3 is TGCAGCGTAGACTTCACTAGCACAGATACGCAGTATTTT.

The chain links TRBV5-4 to TRBJ1-6; possible D gene TRBD1, 6 bases. Trimming cost V 4 bases and J 10 bases, with 18 bases left between them. There are 15 residues in the CDR3. CDR1 SGHNT and CDR2 YYREEE come from the germline V gene (reference sequence). The CDR3 nucleotides are TGTGCCAGCAGCCTTGGCGGGGGGCTAGTATCACCCCTCCACTTT. The encoded protein is CASSLGGGLVSPLHF.

CDR3 residues: CASSPRVGGGNQPQHF. As DNA, the CDR3 is TGTGCCAGCAGTCCCCGCGTTGGGGGGGGCAATCAGCCCCAGCATTTT. The chain carries TRBV28 and TRBJ1-5, with D perhaps TRBD1 (5 bases). Trimming cost V 5 bases and J 2 bases, with 16 bases left between them. This CDR3 contains 16 residues. The germline V gene has CDR1 MDHEN and CDR2 SYDVKM.

V is TRBV6-5 and J is TRBJ1-6, with TRBD1 matching 7 bases. The CDR3 length is 14 residues. J lost 6 bases, V lost 6 bases, and 5 bases had no gene match. CDR1 is MNHEY, CDR2 SVGAGI, per germline. DNA of the CDR3: TGTGCCAGCAGCCAGACAGGGATTAATTCACCCCTCCACTTT. It is translated as CASSQTGINSPLHF.

The V gene is TRBV6-6, the J gene TRBJ2-2; 11 bases are a match to TRBD2. This CDR3 contains 14 residues. Germline V gives CDR1 MNHNY, CDR2 SVGAGI (reference sequence). J lost 6 bases, V lost 5 bases, and 2 bases had no gene match. This CDR3 is CASSPGLAAGELFF. Here the CDR3 DNA reads TGTGCCAGCAGTCCGGGACTAGCGGCCGGGGAGCTGTTTTTT.

The chain recombines TRBV3-1 (or the pseudogene TRBV3-2) with TRBJ2-7; D remains ambiguous. V was cut by 0 bases and J by 7 bases, with 16 bases left in between. The CDR3 is 15 residues long. The germline CDR1 and CDR2 sequences are LGHDT and YNNKEL (reference sequence). Here the CDR3 DNA reads TGTGCCAGCAGCCAAGATCCCCTCCCTACTAAGGAGCAGTACTTC. As protein: CASSQDPLPTKEQYF.